The rows below give T cell receptor beta chains drawn from one sample of a study of neurological immune-mediated disorders. TCRdb used MiXCR to reprocess the 5' RACE reads, holding one entry per CDR3 protein. This table has about 43,000 distinct CDR3 sequences, roughly 13% appearing once. Sequencing input: PBMCs. The source is a female donor in good health. The CDR3 runs from the conserved cysteine through the conserved F or W. The D gene is left open where the match is weak. The listing skips clone size in some rows; elsewhere it reads once, few, many or a size class.

size	length	D	J	V	DNA	CDR3
many	15	TRBD1	TRBJ2-7	TRBV20-1	TGCAGTGCTAGAGATCCCGGGACAGGGGGCTACGAGCAGTACTTC	CSARDPGTGGYEQYF
many	17	TRBD2	TRBJ2-5	TRBV2	TGTGCCAGCAGTGAAGCGCTTCTGGGCGGGAGTGTCGAGGCCCAGTACTTC	CASSEALLGGSVEAQYF
many	16	NA	TRBJ1-2	TRBV4-1	TGCGCCAGCAGCCAACCCACCGGAGGGGTATGGGGGGGCTACACCTTC	CASSQPTGGVWGGYTF
few	13	TRBD1	TRBJ2-7	TRBV7-3	TGTGCCAGCTCACCGGGACAGGGTTACGAGCAGTACTTC	CASSPGQGYEQYF
many	16	TRBD1	TRBJ1-2	TRBV7-3	TGTGCCAGCAGCTTAACCGGGACAGGGGGATCCTATGGCTACACCTTC	CASSLTGTGGSYGYTF
many	17	TRBD1	TRBJ2-1	TRBV12-3/TRBV12-4	TGTGCCAGCAGTCCCCGACAGGGGAGTGTCGTGTCGAATGAGCAGTTCTTC	CASSPRQGSVVSNEQFF
NA	14	TRBD1	TRBJ1-2	TRBV20-1	TGCAGTGCAAGCAAAGGACAGGCCGGGGGTGGCTACACCTTC	CSASKGQAGGGYTF
many	12	NA	TRBJ2-5	TRBV11-2	TGTGCCAGCAGCTTATCCCGGGAGACCCAGTACTTC	CASSLSRETQYF
many	17	NA	TRBJ1-6	TRBV15	TGTGCCACCAGCCCCGAGCCGGGGACATGGGATAATTCACCCCTCCACTTT	CATSPEPGTWDNSPLHF
many	15	NA	TRBJ2-3	TRBV24-1	TGTGCCACCAGTGAGGGGGGCCATGACACAGATACGCAGTATTTT	CATSEGGHDTDTQYF
many	14	TRBD1	TRBJ1-2	TRBV5-1	TGCGCCAGCAGCTCCTCTCCAGGGGGTAGGGTCTACACCTTC	CASSSSPGGRVYTF